This T cell receptor beta chain stems from a study of CD8 T cells in ankylosing spondylitis. In making TCR beta libraries, quantitative 5'-RACE with molecular barcodes was used. MiXCR, run by TCRdb on the 5' RACE reads, gives a single entry per CDR3 protein. Here the sample spans 500,000 to 550,000 distinct CDR3 sequences, roughly an eighth being singletons. This clonotype has just a few counts. The antigen remains undetermined. CDR1 is SQVTM, CDR2 ANQGSEA, per germline. The CDR3 extends over 13 amino acids. The V end was cut by 3 bases, the J end by 1 base, with 7 bases between. Study findings and constraints: It appeared that ankylosing spondylitis blood was characterized by a TCR beta motif of roughly 8 highly homologous variants.

The TCR sequence derives from a male donor with ankylosing spondylitis. What was sequenced was blood, either unsorted or a sorted T cell fraction (not recorded which). V gene TRBV29-1 combines with J gene TRBJ2-1, with D uncertain. The CDR3: CSVEVTSYNEQFF. The CDR3 DNA is TGCAGCGTTGAGGTTACTTCCTACAATGAGCAGTTCTTC.